The clone carrying this TCR beta chain has ten or more counts. The data were obtained in a study of T-cell reconstitution after alpha-beta-depleted transplantation in children. V dropped 1 base and J dropped 7 bases, with 13 bases sitting between them. CDR3 length: 15 residues. CDR1 is SGHVS, CDR2 FQNEAQ, per germline. A library of TCRbeta sequences, prepared with unique molecular identifiers, was generated. MiXCR, run by TCRdb on the PCR reads, gives a single entry per CDR3 protein. The table lists about 540,000 distinct CDR3 sequences, 18% of them singletons. The material sequenced was PBMCs from the stem cell graft donor, taken from the stem cell graft. The V gene is TRBV7-8, the J gene TRBJ1-4; maybe TRBD1 (6 bases). This sequence originates from a human donor who donated a stem cell graft to a child with acute lymphoblastic leukemia. The CDR3 DNA is TGTGCCAGCAGCTTAGGGAACAGGGTCGGTGAAAAACTGTTTTTT. Protein product: CASSLGNRVGEKLFF. Filled out from reference TRBV7-8 and TRBJ1-4, the complete variable domain reads GAGVSQSPRYKVAKRGQDVALRCDPISGHVSLFWYQQALGQGPEFLTYFQNEAQLDKSGLPSDRFFAERPEGSVSTLKIQRTQQEDSAVYLCASSLGNRVGEKLFFGSGTQLSVL.